A single T cell receptor beta chain is shown here with its context. Its cognate antigen is unknown. The data are from a study of human T cells and chemical hapten exposure. Study as a whole: A 2 cm by 2 cm inner upper arm patch received 2% DPC for sensitization. Yields of TCR per sample differed, chiefly owing to small differences in pooled library volume. Study-wide points: Having alopecia, the donors may differ immunologically from healthy people.

As the library was built, unique molecular identifiers were attached to individual cDNA molecules. MiXCR was run by TCRdb on the RACE reads, yielding one entry per CDR3 protein. The sample records fewer than 500,000 distinct CDR3 sequences, about 4.8% being singletons. Time point specified: patch test 1, 2 weeks after DPC sensitization. Specified treatment: therapeutic diphenylcyclopropenone sensitization with weekly scalp DPC. J lost 0 bases, V lost 5 bases, and 9 bases had no gene match. The CDR3 has 17 amino acids. Germline CDR1 is PRHDT and CDR2 is FYEKMQ (reference sequence). The clonotype originates from a woman aged 50 to 60 with alopecia areata. Some clones in this sample may be carry-over from other donors' samples. V is TRBV13 and J is TRBJ1-3; TRBD1 matches at 8 bases. The starting material was whole blood, obtained in connection with sensitization to the hapten diphenylcyclopropenone (DPC). CDR3 DNA: TGTGCCAGCAGCGATACAAGCACAGGGGGCTCTGGAAACACCATATATTTT. Encoded protein: CASSDTSTGGSGNTIYF.